The rows below give T cell receptor beta chains drawn from one sample of a study of PD-1 blockade in mismatch repair-deficient tumors. TCRdb's table, derived via immunoSEQ multiplex PCR, lists solely in-frame clones and lacks some. The table has about 84,000 clones, around 85% seen once. Sequenced here: peripheral blood, sampled 12 weeks after starting pembrolizumab. The receptors here all came from an adult with mismatch repair-deficient cancer. Each CDR3 is given with its conserved first and last residue. D genes are given only for firm matches. Only part of the rows carry a size: once, few, many, or a class if the clone is expanded.

clone_size d_call j_call v_call cdr3_aa cdr3_nt
few TRBD1 TRBJ1-2 TRBV25-1 CASQGEDRGRVGYTF TGTGCCAGCCAAGGGGAGGACAGGGGGAGAGTTGGCTACACCTTC
NA NA TRBJ2-1 TRBV19 CASSIDPQRYNEQFF TGTGCCAGTAGTATAGACCCCCAGAGGTACAATGAGCAGTTCTTC
NA NA TRBJ2-5 TRBV15 CATSPRAWETQYF TGTGCCACCAGCCCCAGGGCTTGGGAGACCCAGTACTTC
NA NA TRBJ2-2 TRBV15 CATSRDRSGSTGELFF TGTGCCACCAGCAGAGATCGTTCGGGATCTACCGGGGAGCTGTTTTTT
NA NA TRBJ1-1 TRBV6-5 CASSYSSSGTTEAFF TGTGCCAGCAGTTACTCGAGTTCCGGGACCACTGAAGCTTTCTTT
NA NA TRBJ2-3 TRBV2 CASSADTKINRPYF TGTGCCAGCAGTGCCGACACCAAGATAAATCGACCGTATTTT
NA NA TRBJ2-7 TRBV18 CASSPGQSLFYEQYF TGTGCCAGCTCACCTGGACAGTCCCTGTTCTACGAGCAGTACTTC
once TRBD1 TRBJ2-1 TRBV10-2 CASSEIQGTGNNEQFF TGCGCCAGCAGTGAGATTCAGGGGACAGGGAACAATGAGCAGTTCTTC
NA TRBD1 TRBJ2-1 TRBV28 CASRILGQGAINEQFF TGTGCCAGCAGAATCCTGGGACAGGGGGCGATCAATGAGCAGTTCTTC
NA NA TRBJ1-1 TRBV23-1 CASSQCRLCQLNTEAFF TGCGCCAGCAGTCAATGCCGTCTTTGTCAACTGAACACTGAAGCTTTCTTT
once TRBD2 TRBJ2-1 TRBV4-3 CASSTGTSGLNEQFF TGCGCCAGCAGCACCGGGACTAGCGGATTGAATGAGCAGTTCTTC
NA TRBD2 TRBJ2-5 TRBV27 CASSSRTSGRVQETQYF TGTGCCAGCAGTTCCCGGACTAGCGGGAGGGTTCAAGAGACCCAGTACTTC
few NA TRBJ1-2 TRBV7-3 CASSLKPRDSLRGYGYTF TGTGCCAGCAGCTTAAAACCCCGGGACTCTCTGAGGGGTTATGGCTACACCTTC
NA NA TRBJ2-2 TRBV7-9 CASTPSSAGELFF TGTGCCAGCACCCCTAGTTCTGCCGGGGAGCTGTTTTTT
NA NA TRBJ1-3 TRBV27 CASSPGLSGNTIYF TGTGCCAGCAGCCCGGGACTATCTGGAAACACCATATATTTT
NA NA TRBJ2-1 TRBV5-6 CASSFTPTGSNEQFF TGTGCCAGCAGCTTTACTCCTACCGGGAGCAATGAGCAGTTCTTC
NA TRBD1 TRBJ2-7 TRBV6-5 CASRSGTGTYEQYF TGTGCCAGCAGATCCGGGACAGGGACCTACGAGCAGTACTTC
few TRBD1 TRBJ2-5 TRBV6-1 CASRAGGKTQYF TGTGCCAGCAGGGCAGGGGGTAAGACCCAGTACTTC
few NA TRBJ1-1 TRBV13 CASSPNLWPMNTEAFF TGTGCCAGCAGCCCTAACCTATGGCCGATGAACACTGAAGCTTTCTTT
NA TRBD1 TRBJ2-7 TRBV29-1 CSVTGTASYEQYF TGCAGCGTCACCGGGACAGCCTCCTACGAGCAGTACTTC
NA NA TRBJ2-5 TRBV10-1 CASSGDLKETQYF TGCGCCAGCAGTGGGGATTTGAAAGAGACCCAGTACTTC
NA NA TRBJ1-3 TRBV6-5 CASSYYSGNTIYF TGTGCCAGCAGTTACTACTCTGGAAACACCATATATTTT
NA NA TRBJ2-6 TRBV7-8 CASSLRLVRVSGANVLTF TGTGCCAGCAGCTTACGACTAGTCAGAGTCTCTGGGGCCAACGTCCTGACTTTC
NA NA TRBJ2-7 TRBV25-1 CASSNDLTYEQYF TGTGCCAGCAGCAACGACCTAACCTACGAGCAGTACTTC
NA TRBD1 TRBJ2-7 TRBV29-1 CSVAMRQGAYEQYF TGCAGCGTTGCCATGAGACAGGGGGCCTACGAGCAGTACTTC
NA NA TRBJ2-7 TRBV27 CASSLIRDPMFHEQYF TGTGCCAGCAGTTTAATACGGGACCCGATGTTCCACGAGCAGTACTTC
NA NA TRBJ2-7 TRBV29-1 CSVDGSSYEQYF TGCAGCGTTGATGGGAGCTCCTACGAGCAGTACTTC
NA NA TRBJ2-1 TRBV10-3 CAISEGTHLGNNEQFF TGTGCCATCAGTGAAGGGACTCACTTAGGTAACAATGAGCAGTTCTTC
NA TRBD1 TRBJ1-5 TRBV10-3 CASAGTGTTNQPQHF TGTGCCAGCGCCGGGACAGGGACCACCAATCAGCCCCAGCATTTT
NA NA TRBJ2-1 TRBV11-3 CASSYDSPDHNEQFF TGTGCCAGCAGCTACGACAGCCCGGATCACAATGAGCAGTTCTTC
once NA TRBJ2-2 TRBV14 CASSRSRGTGELFF TGTGCCAGCAGTAGATCGAGGGGAACCGGGGAGCTGTTTTTT
NA NA TRBJ2-7 TRBV5-6 CASSFSPGLTYYEQYF TGTGCCAGCAGCTTTTCTCCGGGACTTACTTACTACGAGCAGTACTTC
NA TRBD1 TRBJ1-5 TRBV27 CASSSLITGGEQPQHF TGTGCCAGCAGTTCACTGATCACAGGGGGAGAGCAGCCCCAGCATTTT
NA NA TRBJ2-7 TRBV14 CASSQGGWSYEQYF TGTGCCAGCAGCCAAGGTGGATGGTCCTACGAGCAGTACTTC
NA TRBD2 TRBJ2-1 TRBV5-6 CASSASGRSSYNEQFF TGTGCCAGCAGCGCTAGCGGGCGGAGCTCCTACAATGAGCAGTTCTTC
few NA TRBJ2-5 TRBV7-8 CASSLAGRETQYF TGTGCCAGCAGCTTAGCGGGGAGAGAGACCCAGTACTTC
NA TRBD2 TRBJ2-3 TRBV5-4 CASSLSGSMGDTQYF TGTGCCAGCAGCTTGAGCGGGAGCATGGGAGATACGCAGTATTTT
NA TRBD2 TRBJ2-1 TRBV7-9 CASIRAGAAYNEQFF TGTGCCAGCATCCGAGCGGGAGCCGCCTACAATGAGCAGTTCTTC
few NA TRBJ2-5 TRBV29-1 CSVTSRGGETQYF TGCAGCGTTACCAGCAGGGGCGGGGAGACCCAGTACTTC
NA NA TRBJ2-3 TRBV7-2 CASSLASGTDTQYF TGTGCCAGCAGCTTAGCGTCTGGAACAGATACGCAGTATTTT
NA TRBD2 TRBJ2-5 TRBV4-2 CASSQGLAEQQETQYF TGTGCCAGCAGCCAAGGCCTAGCGGAGCAACAAGAGACCCAGTACTTC
NA NA TRBJ2-1 TRBV30 CAWSLNLGGEQFF TGTGCCTGGAGTCTAAACTTGGGGGGTGAGCAGTTCTTC
NA NA TRBJ2-6 TRBV18 CASSQTGSRASSGANVLTF TGTGCCAGCTCACAGACGGGGAGCAGGGCGAGCTCTGGGGCCAACGTCCTGACTTTC
NA NA TRBJ1-2 TRBV21-1 CASSKGFSKANYGYTF TGTGCCAGCAGCAAGGGCTTCAGTAAAGCTAACTATGGCTACACCTTC
NA TRBD1 TRBJ1-4 TRBV2 CASNRQGTEKLFF TGTGCCAGCAATCGACAGGGAACTGAAAAACTGTTTTTT
few TRBD1 TRBJ2-6 TRBV7-9 CASSRKGQEAGANVLTF TGTGCCAGCAGCCGTAAGGGACAGGAGGCTGGGGCCAACGTCCTGACTTTC
NA TRBD1 TRBJ2-7 TRBV5-1 CASSLEGQGYEQYF TGCGCCAGCAGCTTGGAAGGACAGGGCTACGAGCAGTACTTC
NA TRBD2 TRBJ2-3 TRBV7-3 CASSPYPSGVETDTQYF TGTGCCAGCAGCCCGTACCCTAGCGGGGTAGAAACAGATACGCAGTATTTT
NA TRBD2 TRBJ2-1 TRBV9 CASSVSGSHNEQFF TGTGCCAGCAGTGTTAGCGGGAGCCACAATGAGCAGTTCTTC
NA NA TRBJ2-1 TRBV11-3 CASSLLGQYNEQFF TGTGCCAGCAGCTTACTGGGACAATACAATGAGCAGTTCTTC
NA NA TRBJ1-5 TRBV21-1 CASSKWGSNQPQHF TGTGCCAGCAGCAAATGGGGTAGCAATCAGCCCCAGCATTTT
NA TRBD2 TRBJ2-7 TRBV27 CASKVLAGYYEQYF TGTGCCAGCAAAGTTCTAGCGGGCTACTACGAGCAGTACTTC
NA TRBD2 TRBJ2-7 TRBV2 CASSLAGGTYEQYF TGTGCCAGCAGTTTAGCGGGAGGGACGTACGAGCAGTACTTC
once TRBD1 TRBJ1-3 TRBV11-2 CASSLGTGANTIYF TGTGCCAGCAGCTTAGGGACAGGGGCCAACACCATATATTTT
NA NA TRBJ2-2 TRBV4-1 CASSRIGAQGVPGALFF TGCGCCAGCAGCCGCATCGGGGCCCAAGGCGTTCCCGGAGCGCTGTTTTTT